The entry that follows covers one TCR beta chain sequence. Its antigen remains unidentified. These data originate in a study of CXCR3-negative and CXCR3-positive naive CD8 T cells. Whole-study context: A total of roughly 140 million TRB reads was generated, with about 1.5 +/- 0.3 million per library. Broader study findings: Naive cells used TRBV-TRBJ genes in much the same way whether CXCR3-negative or CXCR3-positive; memory cells did not. Greater hydrophobicity was found in TRB CDR3s of CXCR3-positive naive cells than of CXCR3-negative naive cells.

The CDR3 loop spans 17 amino acids. Germline V gene lookup returns CDR1 SGHKS and CDR2 YYEKEE (reference sequence). At about 310,000 cells each, triplicate sorts were carried out for each CD8+ T cell subset. Researchers prepared the TRB cDNA libraries using 5' RACE with UMI labels. After re-calling the 5' RACE reads, TCRdb lists one entry per CDR3 protein, DNA absent. The table lists tens of thousands of distinct CDR3 sequences. The chain uses TRBV5-5 and TRBJ2-1; there is no DNA to check the TCRdb D call of TRBD1. The source of this sequence is a human donor in good health. Some clones in this sample may be carry-over from other donors' samples. Sequences were obtained from naive CXCR3+ CD8+ T cells from blood. The subset: CD45RO-CCR7+CD27+CD95- naive CD8+ T cells expressing CXCR3 (TNR3+). The CDR3 loop reads CASSSVPRERGYNEQFF.